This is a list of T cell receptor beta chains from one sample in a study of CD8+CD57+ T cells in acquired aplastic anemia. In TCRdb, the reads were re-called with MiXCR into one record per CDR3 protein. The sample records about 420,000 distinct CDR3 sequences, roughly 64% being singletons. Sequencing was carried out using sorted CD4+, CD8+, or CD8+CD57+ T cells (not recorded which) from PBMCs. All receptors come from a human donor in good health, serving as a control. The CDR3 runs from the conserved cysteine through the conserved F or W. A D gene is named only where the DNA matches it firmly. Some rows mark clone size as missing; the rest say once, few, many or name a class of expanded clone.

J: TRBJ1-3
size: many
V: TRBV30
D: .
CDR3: CAWSPGNTIYF
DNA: TGTGCCTGGAGTCCTGGAAACACCATATATTTT

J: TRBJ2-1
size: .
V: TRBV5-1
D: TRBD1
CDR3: CASRGTGSSNEQFF
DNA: TGCGCCAGCAGGGGGACAGGGAGTAGCAATGAGCAGTTCTTC

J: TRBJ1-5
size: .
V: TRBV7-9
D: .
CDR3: CASSIEGGQPKHF
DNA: TGTGCCAGCAGCATCGAAGGGGGTCAGCCCAAGCATTTT

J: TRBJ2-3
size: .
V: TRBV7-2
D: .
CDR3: CASSLVGGPTDTQYF
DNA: TGTGCCAGCAGCTTAGTGGGGGGCCCGACAGATACGCAGTATTTT

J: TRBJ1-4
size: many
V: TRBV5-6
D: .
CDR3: CASSSDGGRSLFF
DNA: TGTGCCAGCAGCTCGGACGGGGGTCGTTCTCTGTTTTTT

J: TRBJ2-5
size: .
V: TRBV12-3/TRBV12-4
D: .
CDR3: CASSRTVNQETQYF
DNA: TGTGCCAGCAGTCGGACGGTGAACCAAGAGACCCAGTACTTC

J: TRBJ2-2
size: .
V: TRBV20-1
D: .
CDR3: CSARRRAGAVFF
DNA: TGCAGTGCTAGGCGGCGGGCCGGGGCAGTGTTTTTT

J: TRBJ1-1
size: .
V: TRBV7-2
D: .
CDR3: CASSFGYSGEAFF
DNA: TGTGCCAGCAGCTTCGGTTATAGCGGTGAAGCTTTCTTT

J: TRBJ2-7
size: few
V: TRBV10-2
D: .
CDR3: CASSESRGTYEQYF
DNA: TGCGCCAGCAGTGAGTCGAGGGGAACCTACGAGCAGTACTTC

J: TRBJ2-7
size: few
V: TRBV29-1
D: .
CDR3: CSVKTRSWEQYF
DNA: TGCAGCGTTAAGACACGGTCTTGGGAGCAGTACTTC

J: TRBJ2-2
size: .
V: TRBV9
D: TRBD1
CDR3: CASSGQDRGYEKQLFF
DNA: TGTGCCAGCAGCGGCCAGGACAGGGGGTATGAAAAACAGCTGTTTTTT

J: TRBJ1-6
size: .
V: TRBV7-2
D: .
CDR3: CASSLEQAHSPLHF
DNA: TGCGCCAGCAGCTTAGAACAGGCCCATTCACCCCTCCACTTT

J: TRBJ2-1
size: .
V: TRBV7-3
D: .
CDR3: CASSLGETPYNEQFF
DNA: TGTGCCAGCAGCCTCGGGGAAACCCCCTACAATGAGCAGTTCTTC

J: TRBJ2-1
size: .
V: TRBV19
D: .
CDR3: CASSERVSSTDTQFF
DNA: TGTGCCAGTAGTGAGCGGGTCTCCTCCACAGATACGCAGTTCTTC

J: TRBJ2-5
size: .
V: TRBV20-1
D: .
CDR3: CSASTRVVNQPQYF
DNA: TGCAGTGCTAGCACCAGGGTTGTCAATCAGCCCCAGTACTTC

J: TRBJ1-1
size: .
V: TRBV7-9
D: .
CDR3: CASSLGPPEGMNTEAFF
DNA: TGTGCCAGCAGCTTAGGGCCCCCGGAGGGAATGAACACTGAAGCTTTCTTT

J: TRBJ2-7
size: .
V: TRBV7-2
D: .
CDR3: CARDRGHVCYYEQYF
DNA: TGTGCCAGAGACAGAGGCCACGTCTGCTACTATGAGCAGTACTTC

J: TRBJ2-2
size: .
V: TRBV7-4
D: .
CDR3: CASSRKGGPTGELFF
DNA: TGTGCCAGCAGCCGGAAGGGTGGTCCCACCGGGGAGCTGTTTTTT

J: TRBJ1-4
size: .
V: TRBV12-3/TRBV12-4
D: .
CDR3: CASSRALAGRNEKLFF
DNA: TGTGCCAGCAGCCGAGCTTTGGCAGGCCGTAATGAAAAACTGTTTTTT

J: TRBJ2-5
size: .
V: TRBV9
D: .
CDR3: CASSVARGRETQYF
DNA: TGTGCCAGCAGCGTAGCGAGAGGGAGAGAGACCCAGTACTTC

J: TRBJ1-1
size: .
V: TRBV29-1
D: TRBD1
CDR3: CSLGGTENTEAFF
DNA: TGCAGCTTGGGAGGGACAGAGAACACTGAAGCTTTCTTT

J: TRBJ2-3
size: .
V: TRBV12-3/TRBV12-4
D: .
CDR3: CASRTGDTQYF
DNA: TGCGCCAGCCGGACCGGAGATACGCAGTATTTT

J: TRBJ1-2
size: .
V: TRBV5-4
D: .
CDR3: CASSLEASRGYTF
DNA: TGTGCCAGCAGCTTAGAGGCCTCGCGCGGCTACACCTTC

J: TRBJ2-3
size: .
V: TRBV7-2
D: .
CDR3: CASSVNPAGVTDTQYF
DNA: TGTGCCAGCAGCGTAAACCCAGCAGGAGTCACAGATACGCAGTATTTT

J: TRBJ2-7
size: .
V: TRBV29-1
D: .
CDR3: CSVLDSHEQYF
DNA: TGCAGCGTCTTAGACAGCCACGAGCAGTACTTC

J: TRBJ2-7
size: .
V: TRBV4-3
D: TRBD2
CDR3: CASSGTTSSYEQYF
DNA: TGCGCCAGCAGCGGGACTACCAGCTCCTACGAGCAGTACTTC

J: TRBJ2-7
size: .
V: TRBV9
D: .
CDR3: CASSVGGGGGDNHF
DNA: TGTGCCAGCAGCGTAGGTGGGGGCGGGGGTGACAATCACTTC

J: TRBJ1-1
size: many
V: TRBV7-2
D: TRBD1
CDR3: CASSTGQGAEAFF
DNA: TGTGCCAGCAGCACGGGCCAGGGGGCTGAGGCTTTCTTT